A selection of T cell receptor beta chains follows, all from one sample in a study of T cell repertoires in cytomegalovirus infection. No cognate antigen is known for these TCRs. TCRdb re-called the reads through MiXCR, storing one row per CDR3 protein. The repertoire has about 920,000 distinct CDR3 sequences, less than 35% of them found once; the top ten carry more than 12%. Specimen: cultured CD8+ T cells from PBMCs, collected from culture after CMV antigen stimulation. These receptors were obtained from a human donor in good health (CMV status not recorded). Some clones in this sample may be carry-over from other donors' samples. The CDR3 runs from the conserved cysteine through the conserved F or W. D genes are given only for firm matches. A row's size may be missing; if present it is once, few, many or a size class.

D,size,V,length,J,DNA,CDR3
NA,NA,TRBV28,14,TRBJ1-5,TGTGCCAGCAGTTTCTTCGGTTCTTGGCAGCCCCAGCATTTT,CASSFFGSWQPQHF
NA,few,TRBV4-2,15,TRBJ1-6,TGTGCCAGCAGCCAAGTAACGGGTTTCTACTCACCCCTCCACTTT,CASSQVTGFYSPLHF
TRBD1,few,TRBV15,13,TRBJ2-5,TGTGCCACCAGCAGGGACAGGGGAGAGACCCAGTACTTC,CATSRDRGETQYF
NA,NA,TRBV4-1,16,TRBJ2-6,TGCGCCAGCAGCGAATTCAGGGGTGGCGGGGCCAACGTCCTGACTTTC,CASSEFRGGGANVLTF
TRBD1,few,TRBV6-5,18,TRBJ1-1,TGTGCCAGCAGTTACTCGAGCTTTACCGACAGGGGTGACACTGAAGCTTTCTTT,CASSYSSFTDRGDTEAFF
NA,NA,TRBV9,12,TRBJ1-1,TGTGCCAGCAGCGAGGGGACACTTGGAGCTTTCTTT,CASSEGTLGAFF
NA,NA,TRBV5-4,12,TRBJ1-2,TGTGCCACACAAAAGGACAACTATGGCTACACCTTC,CATQKDNYGYTF
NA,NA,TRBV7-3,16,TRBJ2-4,TGTGCCAGCAGCCCACGTGTTTGGGGGAGTAAAAACATTCAGTACTTC,CASSPRVWGSKNIQYF
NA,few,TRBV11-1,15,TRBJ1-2,TGTGCCAGCAGCCGCCCAGTGGGTCCTAACTATGGCTACACCTTC,CASSRPVGPNYGYTF
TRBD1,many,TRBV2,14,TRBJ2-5,TGTGCCAGCAGGCGGACAGGGGAACAAGAGACCCAGTACTTC,CASRRTGEQETQYF
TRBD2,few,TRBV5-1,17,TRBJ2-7,TGCGCCAGCAGCCTTTCCGGGACTAGCATTAATATCTACGAGCAGTACTTC,CASSLSGTSINIYEQYF
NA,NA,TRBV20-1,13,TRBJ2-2,TGCAGCGCGGAGTTCAAGGACACCGGGGAGCTGTTTTTT,CSAEFKDTGELFF
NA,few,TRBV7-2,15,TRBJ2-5,TGTGCCAGCAGCTCCCTGGGGGGAATGGAAGAGACCCAGTACTTC,CASSSLGGMEETQYF
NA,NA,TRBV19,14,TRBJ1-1,TGTGCCAGTAAGGCTACGGGGCTTGACACTGAAGCTTTCTTT,CASKATGLDTEAFF
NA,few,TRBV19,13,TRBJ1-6,TGTGCCAGTAGTGGGACAAAAAATTCACCCCTCCACTTT,CASSGTKNSPLHF
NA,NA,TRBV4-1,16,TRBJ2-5,TGCGCCAGCAGCCATCCCCCCGGGCCCGAACAAGAGACCCAGTACTTC,CASSHPPGPEQETQYF
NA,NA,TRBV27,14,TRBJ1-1,TGTGCCAGCAGTTGGGGGTTATCGGACACTGAAGCTTTCTTT,CASSWGLSDTEAFF
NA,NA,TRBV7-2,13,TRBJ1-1,TGTGCCAGCAGCCGATACTCGAACACTGAAGCTTTCTTT,CASSRYSNTEAFF
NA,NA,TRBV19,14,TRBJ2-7,TGTGCCAGTAGTGAAGAGGGAGGTTTGAGCGAGCAGTACTTC,CASSEEGGLSEQYF
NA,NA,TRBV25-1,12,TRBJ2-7,TGTGCCAGCAGTGAAGGGCAGCTCGAGCAGTACTTC,CASSEGQLEQYF
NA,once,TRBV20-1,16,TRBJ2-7,TGCAGTGCTCGGGCGGACTACTATACCAGCTCCTACGAGCAGTACTTC,CSARADYYTSSYEQYF
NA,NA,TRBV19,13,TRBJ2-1,TGTGCCAGTAGTATAGGCACCAACAATGAGCAGTTCTTC,CASSIGTNNEQFF
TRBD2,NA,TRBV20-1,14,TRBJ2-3,TGCAGTGCTACATTAGCGGGGGGCACAGATACGCAGTATTTT,CSATLAGGTDTQYF
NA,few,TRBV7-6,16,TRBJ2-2,TGTGCCAGCAGCTTAGCGCGGAGGCCGAACACCGGGGAGCTGTTTTTT,CASSLARRPNTGELFF
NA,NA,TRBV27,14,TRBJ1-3,TGTGCCAGCAGTTTAGGTTACCCTGGAAACACCATATATTTT,CASSLGYPGNTIYF
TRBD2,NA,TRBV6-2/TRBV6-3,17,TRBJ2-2,TGTGCCAGCCTTGGAGTAGCGGGGGCCCCGAACACCGGGGAGCTGTTTTTT,CASLGVAGAPNTGELFF
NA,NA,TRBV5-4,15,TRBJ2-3,TGTGCCAGCAGCTTTGGGGCGCCTAGCACAGATACGCAGTATTTT,CASSFGAPSTDTQYF
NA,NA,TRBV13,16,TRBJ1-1,TGTGCCAGCAGCCCCCGTTCAGGGACGGAGAACACTGAAGCTTTCTTT,CASSPRSGTENTEAFF
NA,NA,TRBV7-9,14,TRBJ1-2,TGTGCCAGCAGCTTACCAGACAGTAACTATGGCTACACCTTC,CASSLPDSNYGYTF
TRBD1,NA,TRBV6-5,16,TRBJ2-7,TGTGCCAGCAGTTACTCCGGCACAGGGGATTACTACGAGCAGTACTTC,CASSYSGTGDYYEQYF
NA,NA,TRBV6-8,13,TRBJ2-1,TGTGCCAGCAGTTACGGAGGGTTCGATGAGCAGTTCTTC,CASSYGGFDEQFF
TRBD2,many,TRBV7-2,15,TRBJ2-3,TGTGCCAGCAGCCTCACTAGCGGGGGGGCAGATACGCAGTATTTT,CASSLTSGGADTQYF
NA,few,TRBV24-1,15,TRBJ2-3,TGTGCCACCAGTGATTCAGATTCTACCACAGATACGCAGTATTTT,CATSDSDSTTDTQYF
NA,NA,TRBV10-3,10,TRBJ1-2,TGTGCCATCAGTCAGGGAAGCTACACCTTC,CAISQGSYTF
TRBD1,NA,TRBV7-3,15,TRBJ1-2,TGTGCCAGCAGCTTACCTGAGGGACAGAACTATGGCTACACCTTC,CASSLPEGQNYGYTF
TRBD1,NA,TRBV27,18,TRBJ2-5,TGTGCCAGCAGTTTACTCTCGCCCTTGGGCAGGGGGTTGGAGACCCAGTACTTC,CASSLLSPLGRGLETQYF
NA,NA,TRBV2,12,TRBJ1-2,TGTGCCAACAGTGGGACAAACTATGGCTACACCTTC,CANSGTNYGYTF